This paragraph reports one T cell receptor (beta chain). Its target is not known. V dropped 1 base and J dropped 4 bases, with 11 bases sitting between them. Germline assignment: CDR1 GTSNPN and CDR2 SVGIG (reference sequence). The CDR3 is 14 amino acids. The data were obtained in a study of cytomegalovirus exposure and HLA in healthy donors. General study findings and limits: Cytomegalovirus-associated status was assigned to 150 or so TCR beta chains. TCR beta V segments were, for the most part, productive about 87% or about 30% of the time in an earlier analysis. Serostatus for CMV was the only available immune exposure information.

PCR employed 60 Vbeta and 13 Jbeta primers. Assay: immunoSEQ multiplex PCR; the TCRdb copy retains only in-frame clones and omits some. The data hold roughly 120,000 clones, with around 75% observed a single time. Sequencing was performed on PBMCs. This chain uses TRBV30 with TRBJ1-5, with a weak D call TRBD1 (5 bases). The sequence came from a woman between 18 and 29 years old in good health and CMV-seronegative. As DNA, the CDR3 is TGTGCCTGGAGTGAGGGTGGGGGGAATCAGCCCCAGCATTTT. Translation: CAWSEGGGNQPQHF.